One T cell receptor (beta chain) is described in this entry. Antigen unknown. One end of the junction is discordant with germline, which a read error may explain. The sample belongs to a study of cytomegalovirus exposure and HLA in healthy donors. As for the study in general: Membership in the Caucasian-associated ancestry cluster was found for about 80% of fewer than 450 genotyped donors. Points from the study as a whole: In an earlier analysis, in under 700 donors, most V segments appeared productive either ~87% or ~30% of the time. Associated with cytomegalovirus, according to the listing, were 150 to 200 TCR beta chains.

13 Jbeta primers and 60 Vbeta primers were used for the PCR. This table comes from immunoSEQ multiplex PCR, and its TCRdb copy is limited to in-frame clones, with some not included. The sample lists 110,000 to 150,000 clones, 70% to 80% occurring once. This CDR3 is 12 amino acids long. Germline CDR1 reads SGHDN; CDR2 reads FVKESK. The V call is TRBV14, the J call TRBJ2-7, with 10 bases fitting TRBD1. Sample: PBMCs. The clonotype originates from a woman younger than 30 in good health and CMV-seropositive. CDR3 coding DNA: TGTGCCAGCAGCCAACAACCGGGACAGGGGCACTTC. Encoded protein: CASSQQPGQGHF. Supplemented by reference TRBV14 and TRBJ2-7, the full variable domain reads EAGVTQFPSHSVIEKGQTVTLRCDPISGHDNLYWYRRVMGKEIKFLLHFVKESKQDESGMPNNRFLAERTGGTYSTLKVQPAELEDSGVYFCASSQQPGQGHFGPGTRLTVT.